This T cell receptor beta chain was captured by sequencing in a study of regulatory T cells in long-lasting Graves disease. As for the study in general: Over-5-year antithyroid drug use with positive TSH receptor antibodies defined persistent Graves' disease in the study.

Germline CDR1 and CDR2: DFQATT and SNEGSKA (reference sequence). The CDR3 consists of 14 residues. Trimming removed 3 bases from V and 2 bases from J; junction bases left unmatched: 3. Relying on iRepertoire HTBI primers and Arm-PCR of CDR3 regions, the team built TCR beta libraries. TCRdb used MiXCR to reprocess the multiplex PCR reads, holding one entry per CDR3 protein. Here the sample spans around 510,000 distinct CDR3 sequences, around 20% being singletons. The time point: persistent/refractory GD, antithyroid drugs over 5 years with positive TRAb. PBMC-derived RNA was used for the TCR library. The sample in question was peripheral blood mononuclear cells (PBMCs), obtained when the disease was refractory, from a patient treated with antithyroid drugs. The rearrangement links TRBV20-1 to TRBJ2-3; 9 bases align to TRBD2. The sequence was obtained from a female donor with Graves disease. Written as DNA, the CDR3 is TGCAGTGCTAGGGCGGGAGGGATCACAGATACGCAGTATTTT. Translated, it gives CSARAGGITDTQYF.